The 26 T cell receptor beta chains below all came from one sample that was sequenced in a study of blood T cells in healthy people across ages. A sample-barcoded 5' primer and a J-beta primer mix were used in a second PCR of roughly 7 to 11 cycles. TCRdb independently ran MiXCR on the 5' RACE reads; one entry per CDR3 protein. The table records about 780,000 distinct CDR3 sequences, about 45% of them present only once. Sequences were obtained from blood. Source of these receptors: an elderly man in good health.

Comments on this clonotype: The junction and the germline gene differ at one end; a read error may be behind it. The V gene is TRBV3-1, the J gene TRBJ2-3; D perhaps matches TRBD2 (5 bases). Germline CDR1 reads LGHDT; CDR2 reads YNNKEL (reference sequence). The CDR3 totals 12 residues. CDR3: CASSQAVDTQYF. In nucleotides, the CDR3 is TGCGCCAGCAGCCAAGCGGTAGATACGCAGTATTTT.

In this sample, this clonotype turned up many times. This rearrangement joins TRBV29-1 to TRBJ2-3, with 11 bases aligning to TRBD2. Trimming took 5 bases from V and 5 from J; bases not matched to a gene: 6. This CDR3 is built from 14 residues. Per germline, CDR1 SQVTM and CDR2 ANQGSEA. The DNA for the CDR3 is TGCAGCGTTACTCTAGCGGGAGGTGGAGATACGCAGTATTTT. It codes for CSVTLAGGGDTQYF.

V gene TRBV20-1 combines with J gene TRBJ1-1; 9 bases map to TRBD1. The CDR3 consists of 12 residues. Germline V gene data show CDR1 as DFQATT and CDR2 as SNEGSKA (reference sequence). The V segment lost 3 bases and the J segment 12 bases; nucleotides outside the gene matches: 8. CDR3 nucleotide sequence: TGCAGTGCTAGCCCGGGACAGGGTCTAACTTTCTTT. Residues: CSASPGQGLTFF.

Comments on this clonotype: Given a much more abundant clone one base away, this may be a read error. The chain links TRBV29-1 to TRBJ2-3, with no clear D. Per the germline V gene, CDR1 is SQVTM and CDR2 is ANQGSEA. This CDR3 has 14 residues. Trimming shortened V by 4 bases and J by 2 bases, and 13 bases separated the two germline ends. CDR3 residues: CSVVMGGDTDTQYF. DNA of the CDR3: TGCAGCGTTGTTATGGGCGGAGACACAGATACGCAGTATTTT.

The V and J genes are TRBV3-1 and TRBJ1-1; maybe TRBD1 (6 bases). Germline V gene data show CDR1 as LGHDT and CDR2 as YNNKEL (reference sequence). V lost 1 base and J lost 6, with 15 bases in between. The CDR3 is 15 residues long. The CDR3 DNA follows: TGTGCCAGCAGCCAAGGCGGGGGGCGAGGTGCTGAAGCTTTCTTT. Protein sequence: CASSQGGGRGAEAFF.

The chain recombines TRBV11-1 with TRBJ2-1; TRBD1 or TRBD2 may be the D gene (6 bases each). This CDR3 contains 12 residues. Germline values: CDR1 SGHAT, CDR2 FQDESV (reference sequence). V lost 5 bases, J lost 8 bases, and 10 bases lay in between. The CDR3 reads CASSPGAYEQFF. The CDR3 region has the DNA TGTGCCAGCAGCCCGGGGGCCTATGAGCAGTTCTTC.

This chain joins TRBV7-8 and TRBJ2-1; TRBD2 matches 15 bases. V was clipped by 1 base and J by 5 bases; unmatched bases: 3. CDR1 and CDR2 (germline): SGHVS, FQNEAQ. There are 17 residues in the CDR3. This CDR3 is CASSLGTSGRVDNEQFF. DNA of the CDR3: TGTGCCAGCAGCTTAGGGACTAGCGGGAGGGTCGACAATGAGCAGTTCTTC.

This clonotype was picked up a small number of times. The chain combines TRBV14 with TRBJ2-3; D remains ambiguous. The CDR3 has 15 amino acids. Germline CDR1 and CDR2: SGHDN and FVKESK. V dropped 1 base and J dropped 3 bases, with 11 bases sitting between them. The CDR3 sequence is CASSQVNWGTDTQYF. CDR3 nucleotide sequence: TGTGCCAGCAGCCAAGTTAACTGGGGAACAGATACGCAGTATTTT. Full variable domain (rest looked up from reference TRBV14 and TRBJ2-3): EAGVTQFPSHSVIEKGQTVTLRCDPISGHDNLYWYRRVMGKEIKFLLHFVKESKQDESGMPNNRFLAERTGGTYSTLKVQPAELEDSGVYFCASSQVNWGTDTQYFGPGTRLTVL.

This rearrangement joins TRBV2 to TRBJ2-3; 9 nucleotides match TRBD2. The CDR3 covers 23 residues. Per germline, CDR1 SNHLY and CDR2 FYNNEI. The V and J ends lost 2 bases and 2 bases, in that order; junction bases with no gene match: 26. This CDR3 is CASSEYRRDIFIAGGPPTDTQYF. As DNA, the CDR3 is TGTGCCAGCAGTGAATATCGGAGGGACATCTTTATCGCGGGGGGGCCCCCCACAGATACGCAGTATTTT.

In DNA, the CDR3 is TGTGCCAGCTCCTCGAGACAGGGACACCAAGAGACCCAGTACTTC. The encoded protein is CASSSRQGHQETQYF. The J gene is TRBJ2-5, the V gene TRBV18; TRBD1 agrees at 7 bases. Germline V gene data show CDR1 as KGHSH and CDR2 as LQKENI. The CDR3 covers 15 residues. J lost 0 bases, V lost 6 bases, and 7 bases had no gene match. The full variable domain, with the rest looked up from reference TRBV18 and TRBJ2-5, is NAGVMQNPRHLVRRRGQEARLRCSPMKGHSHVYWYRQLPEEGLKFMVYLQKENIIDESGMPKERFSAEFPKEGPSILRIQQVVRGDSAAYFCASSSRQGHQETQYFGPGTRLLVL.

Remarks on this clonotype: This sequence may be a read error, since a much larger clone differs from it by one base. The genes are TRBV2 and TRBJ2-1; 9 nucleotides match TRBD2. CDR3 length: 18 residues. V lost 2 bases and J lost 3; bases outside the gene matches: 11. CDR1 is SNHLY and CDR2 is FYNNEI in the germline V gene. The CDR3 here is CASSEWGGPSGVYNEQFF. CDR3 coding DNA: TGTGCCAGCAGTGAATGGGGTGGGCCTAGCGGGGTCTACAATGAGCAGTTCTTC.

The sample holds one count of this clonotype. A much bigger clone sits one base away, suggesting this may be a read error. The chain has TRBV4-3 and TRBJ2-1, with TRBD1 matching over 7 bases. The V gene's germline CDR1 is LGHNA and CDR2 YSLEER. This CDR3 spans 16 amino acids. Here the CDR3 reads CASSQGATGIYNERFF. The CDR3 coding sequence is TGCGCCAGCAGCCAAGGTGCGACAGGGATCTACAATGAGCGGTTCTTC.

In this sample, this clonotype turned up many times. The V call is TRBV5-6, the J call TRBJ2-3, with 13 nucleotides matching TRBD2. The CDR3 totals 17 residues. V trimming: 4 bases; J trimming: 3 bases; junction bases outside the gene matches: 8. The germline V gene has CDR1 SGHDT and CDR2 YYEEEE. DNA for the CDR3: TGTGCCAGCAGCCAGCTCGGACTAGCGGGAGAAACAGATACGCAGTATTTT. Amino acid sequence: CASSQLGLAGETDTQYF.

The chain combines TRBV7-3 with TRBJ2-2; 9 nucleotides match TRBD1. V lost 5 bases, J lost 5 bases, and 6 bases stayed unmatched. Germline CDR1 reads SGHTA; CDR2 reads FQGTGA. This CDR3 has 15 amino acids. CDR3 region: CASSPGQGWTGELFF. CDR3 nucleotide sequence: TGTGCCAGCAGCCCCGGACAGGGGTGGACCGGGGAGCTGTTTTTT.

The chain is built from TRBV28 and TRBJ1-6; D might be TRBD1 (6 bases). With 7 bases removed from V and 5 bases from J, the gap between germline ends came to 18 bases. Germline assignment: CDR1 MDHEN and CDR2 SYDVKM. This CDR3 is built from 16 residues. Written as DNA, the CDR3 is TGTGCCAGCACCCTAACCCGGACAGAGAATAATTCACCCCTCCACTTT. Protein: CASTLTRTENNSPLHF.

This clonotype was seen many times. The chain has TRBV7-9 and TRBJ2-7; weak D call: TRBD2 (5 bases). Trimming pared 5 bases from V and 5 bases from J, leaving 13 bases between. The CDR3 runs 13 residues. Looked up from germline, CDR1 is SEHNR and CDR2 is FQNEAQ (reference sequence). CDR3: CASSTVEGDEQYF. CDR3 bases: TGTGCCAGCAGCACGGTCGAGGGAGACGAGCAGTACTTC.

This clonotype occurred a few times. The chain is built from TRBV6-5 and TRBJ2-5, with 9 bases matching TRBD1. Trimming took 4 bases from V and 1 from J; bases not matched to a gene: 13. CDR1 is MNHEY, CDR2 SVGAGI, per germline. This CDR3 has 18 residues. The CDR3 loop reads CASSSRIGTGKVQETQYF. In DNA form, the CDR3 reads TGTGCCAGCAGTTCCCGTATCGGGACAGGGAAGGTCCAAGAGACCCAGTACTTC.

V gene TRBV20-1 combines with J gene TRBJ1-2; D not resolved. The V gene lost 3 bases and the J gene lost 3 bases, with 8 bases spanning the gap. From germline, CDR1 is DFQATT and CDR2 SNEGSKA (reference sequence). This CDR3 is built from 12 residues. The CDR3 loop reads CSASPGDYGYTF. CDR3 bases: TGCAGTGCTAGCCCGGGAGACTATGGCTACACCTTC.

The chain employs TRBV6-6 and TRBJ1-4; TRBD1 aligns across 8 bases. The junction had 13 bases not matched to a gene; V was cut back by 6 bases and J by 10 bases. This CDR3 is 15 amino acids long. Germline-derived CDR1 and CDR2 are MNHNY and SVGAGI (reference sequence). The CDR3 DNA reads TGTGCCAGCAGCCCAGCTACGTCCGGGACAGGAAAACTGTTTTTT. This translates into CASSPATSGTGKLFF.

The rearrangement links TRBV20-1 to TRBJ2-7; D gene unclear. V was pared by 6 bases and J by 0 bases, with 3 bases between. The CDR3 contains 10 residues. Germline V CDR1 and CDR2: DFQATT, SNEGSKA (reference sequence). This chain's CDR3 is CSAYSYEQYF. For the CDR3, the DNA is TGCAGTGCGTACTCCTACGAGCAGTACTTC.

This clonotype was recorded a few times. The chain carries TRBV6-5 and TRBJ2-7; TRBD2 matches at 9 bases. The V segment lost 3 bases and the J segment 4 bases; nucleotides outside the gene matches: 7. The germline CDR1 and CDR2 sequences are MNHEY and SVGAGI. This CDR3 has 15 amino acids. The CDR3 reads CASSYSYSGGYEQYF. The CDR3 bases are TGTGCCAGCAGTTATTCATATAGCGGGGGATACGAGCAGTACTTC.

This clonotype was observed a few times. The CDR3 DNA is TGTGCCACCCTTGGCGGGGGAGAGCAGTTCTTC. Amino acids: CATLGGGEQFF. J is TRBJ2-1 and V is TRBV27, with 7 bases matching TRBD2. This CDR3 comprises 11 residues. From germline, CDR1 is MNHEY and CDR2 SMNVEV (reference sequence). The V segment lost 10 bases and the J segment 10 bases; nucleotides outside the gene matches: 7.

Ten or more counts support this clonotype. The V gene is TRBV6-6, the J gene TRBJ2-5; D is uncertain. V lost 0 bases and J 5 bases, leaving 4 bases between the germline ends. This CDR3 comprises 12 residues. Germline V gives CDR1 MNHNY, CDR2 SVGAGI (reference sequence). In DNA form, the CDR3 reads TGTGCCAGCAGTTACTCGGGGGAGACCCAGTACTTC. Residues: CASSYSGETQYF.

The CDR3: CASSPGRHVSYEQYF. CDR3 in DNA: TGTGCCAGCTCACCGGGTAGGCATGTCTCCTACGAGCAGTACTTC. The gene calls are TRBV18 and TRBJ2-7; D call uncertain. CDR3 size: 15 residues. The germline V gene has CDR1 KGHSH and CDR2 LQKENI. V gave up 3 bases and J gave up 0 bases, with 12 bases separating them. The full variable domain, in which reference TRBV18 and TRBJ2-7 provide the parts outside the CDR3, is NAGVMQNPRHLVRRRGQEARLRCSPMKGHSHVYWYRQLPEEGLKFMVYLQKENIIDESGMPKERFSAEFPKEGPSILRIQQVVRGDSAAYFCASSPGRHVSYEQYFGPGTRLTVT.

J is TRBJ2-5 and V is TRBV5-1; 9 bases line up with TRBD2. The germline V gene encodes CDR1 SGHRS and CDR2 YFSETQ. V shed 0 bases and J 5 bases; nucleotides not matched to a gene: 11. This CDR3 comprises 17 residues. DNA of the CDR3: TGCGCCAGCAGCTTGGGCCGATTAGCGGGAGCAGGGGAGACCCAGTACTTC. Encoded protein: CASSLGRLAGAGETQYF.

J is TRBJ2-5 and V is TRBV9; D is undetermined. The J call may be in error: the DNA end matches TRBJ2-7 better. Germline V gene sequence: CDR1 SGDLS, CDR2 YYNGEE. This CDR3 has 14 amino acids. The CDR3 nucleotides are TGTGCCAGCAGCGTAGATCCGACCACCTACGAGCAGTACTTC. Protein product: CASSVDPTTYEQYF.